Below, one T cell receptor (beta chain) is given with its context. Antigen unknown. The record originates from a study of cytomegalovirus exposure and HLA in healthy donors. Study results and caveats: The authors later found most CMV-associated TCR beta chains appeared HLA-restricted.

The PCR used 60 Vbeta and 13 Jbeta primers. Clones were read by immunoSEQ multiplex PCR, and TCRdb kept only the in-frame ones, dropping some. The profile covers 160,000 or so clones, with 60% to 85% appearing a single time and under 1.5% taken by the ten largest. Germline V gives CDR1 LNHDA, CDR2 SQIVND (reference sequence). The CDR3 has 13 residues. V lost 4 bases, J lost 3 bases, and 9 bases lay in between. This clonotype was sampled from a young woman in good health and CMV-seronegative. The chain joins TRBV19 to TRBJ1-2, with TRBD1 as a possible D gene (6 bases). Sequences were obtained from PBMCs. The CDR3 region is CASSTPGDYGYTF. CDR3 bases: TGTGCCAGTAGTACACCAGGGGACTATGGCTACACCTTC.